The 16 T cell receptor beta chains given below trace back to one sample, sequenced in a study of T cells after yellow fever vaccination (dated by TCRdb to the late 2010s). Library generation was performed with 5' RACE. Sequencing used an Illumina NovaSeq 6000. TCRdb reran the public reads through fastp at Q25 and MiXCR, keeping productive beta chains. Each CDR3 protein gets just one entry, which takes the most common genes and DNA from the rows behind it. This sample gives some 340,000 distinct CDR3 sequences in total; approximately 12% of them show up just once. The ten largest clonotypes hold under 4% of the sample. The treatment or condition label of this sample denotes: live attenuated yellow fever vaccine strain. The sequenced sample was CD4+ T cells sorted from PBMCs, obtained 45 days after the yellow fever booster vaccination. The source is a man between 18 and 35 years old who received the YFV17D yellow fever vaccine.

The V and J genes are TRBV6-2 or TRBV6-3 and TRBJ2-5; no reliable D call. Germline V gene lookup returns CDR1 MNHEY and CDR2 SVGEGT. This CDR3 region has 12 residues. Deletions cut 6 bases from V and 2 bases from J, with 7 bases between. The CDR3: CASSTRQETQYF. CDR3 nucleotides: TGTGCCAGCAGCACCAGACAAGAGACCCAGTACTTC.

V is TRBV21-1 and J is TRBJ2-1; the table gives TRBD2 as D, unverified against the DNA. TRBV21-1 is a documented pseudogene. CDR3 length: 13 amino acids. The CDR3 spells CASTIGRGAEQFF. The DNA of the CDR3 is TGTGCCAGCACTATCGGCAGGGGTGCTGAGCAGTTCTTC.

The V call is TRBV20-1, the J call TRBJ1-2, with D tentatively TRBD1 (5 bases). V lost 4 bases to trimming and J lost 4 bases, with 10 bases between them. From germline, CDR1 is DFQATT and CDR2 SNEGSKA (reference sequence). This CDR3 region has 12 residues. CDR3 nucleotides: TGCAGTGCTACTCAGGGCCTCTATGGCTACACCTTC. It translates to CSATQGLYGYTF.

This clonotype was observed a few times. The J gene is TRBJ1-1, the V gene TRBV5-4; 9 nucleotides agree with TRBD1. Germline V lookup: CDR1 SGHNT, CDR2 YYREEE (reference sequence). This CDR3 is built from 15 residues. With 4 bases clipped from V and 0 bases from J, the junction kept 4 bases outside the gene matches. The CDR3 nucleotides read TGTGCCAGCAGCGGGGACAGGGCCTTGAACACTGAAGCTTTCTTT. Protein product: CASSGDRALNTEAFF.

The table lists this clonotype with a few counts. This chain connects TRBV7-2 to TRBJ1-5; D is unresolved. V lost 5 bases and J lost 7, with 12 bases in between. Germline assignment: CDR1 SGHTA and CDR2 FQGNSA. The CDR3 contains 13 residues. CDR3: CASSPPQGQPQHF. As DNA, the CDR3 is TGTGCCAGCAGCCCACCCCAAGGGCAGCCCCAGCATTTT.

J is TRBJ2-2 and V is TRBV2; D is unresolved. Germline assignment: CDR1 SNHLY and CDR2 FYNNEI. V dropped 7 bases and J dropped 1 base, with 7 bases sitting between them. The CDR3 runs 13 residues. CDR3 DNA sequence: TGTGCCAGCAATCCCCTGAACACCGGGGAGCTGTTTTTT. Amino acids: CASNPLNTGELFF.

This clonotype came up a few times. The J gene is TRBJ1-2, the V gene TRBV5-5, with no clear D. CDR1 and CDR2 (germline): SGHKS, YYEKEE (reference sequence). The CDR3 is 13 amino acids. Deletions cut 4 bases from V and 2 bases from J, with 9 bases between. The CDR3 bases are TGTGCCAGCAGCCCAGACGCCAACTATGGCTACACCTTC. It yields the protein CASSPDANYGYTF.

V and J are TRBV5-1 and TRBJ1-1; D is possibly TRBD1 (6 bases). V lost 7 bases and J lost 1, with 14 bases in between. Germline V gene data show CDR1 as SGHRS and CDR2 as YFSETQ. The CDR3 is made up of 14 amino acids. In nucleotides, the CDR3 is TGCGCCAGCCGATATCAGGGGAGGAACACTGAAGCTTTCTTT. It encodes CASRYQGRNTEAFF.

This clonotype was seen at least ten times. J is TRBJ2-1 and V is TRBV12-3 or TRBV12-4; D uncertain. V lost 3 bases, J lost 6 bases, and 9 bases lay in between. This CDR3 has 13 residues. The CDR3 loop reads CASSFPSGNEQFF. The CDR3 DNA follows: TGTGCCAGCAGTTTCCCCTCGGGCAATGAGCAGTTCTTC.

This chain connects TRBV6-6 to TRBJ2-3, with D possibly TRBD2 on 5 matching bases. Trimming removed 6 bases at V and 5 bases at J, with 15 bases between. This CDR3 has 14 residues. Per the germline V gene, CDR1 is MNHNY and CDR2 is SVGAGI (reference sequence). In DNA form, the CDR3 reads TGTGCCAGCAGGCTCTCTAACCGGGGAGATACGCAGTATTTT. It codes for CASRLSNRGDTQYF.

The chain couples TRBV5-1 to TRBJ2-5; the D is unclear. Germline assignment: CDR1 SGHRS and CDR2 YFSETQ. CDR3 length: 15 residues. Between the trimmed V and J ends, which lost 0 bases and 5 bases, there was a span of 14 bases. In nucleotides, the CDR3 is TGCGCCAGCAGCTTGGCCATCAAGGATTGGGAGACCCAGTACTTC. Protein: CASSLAIKDWETQYF.

This clonotype came up a few times. The J gene is TRBJ2-5, the V gene TRBV2; the D is unclear. Germline CDR1 SNHLY, CDR2 FYNNEI. V lost 10 bases, J lost 2 bases, and 11 bases lay in between. The CDR3 consists of 12 residues. The CDR3 is CATSLGQETQYF. CDR3 coding DNA: TGTGCCACCTCCCTTGGACAAGAGACCCAGTACTTC.

The CDR3 region has the DNA TGTGCCAGCAGCCTTGACAGGAACGGCTATGGCTACACCTTC. Protein product: CASSLDRNGYGYTF. V is TRBV5-4 and J is TRBJ1-2, with D maybe TRBD1 (6 bases). Trimming stripped 4 bases from V and 4 bases from J, with 14 bases between. Germline V CDR1 and CDR2: SGHNT, YYREEE (reference sequence). The CDR3 spans 14 residues.

In its sample, this clonotype was seen a few times. V gene TRBV7-3 combines with J gene TRBJ2-2, with 11 bases that match TRBD1. This CDR3 is built from 15 residues. The V gene end was trimmed by 2 bases and the J gene end by 6 bases; junction bases not matched to a gene: 2. Germline values: CDR1 SGHTA, CDR2 FQGTGA. CDR3 in amino acids: CASSLPGQGAGELFF. CDR3 DNA: TGTGCCAGCAGCTTACCGGGACAGGGGGCCGGGGAGCTGTTTTTT.

This clonotype occurred a few times. This chain joins TRBV3-1 and TRBJ1-1; D is unclear. The germline V and J ends were trimmed by 1 base and 7 bases, with 10 bases remaining between them. Per the germline V gene, CDR1 is LGHDT and CDR2 is YNNKEL (reference sequence). CDR3 size: 13 residues. The CDR3 here is CASSQGEAGEAFF. CDR3 nucleotide sequence: TGTGCCAGCAGCCAAGGGGAGGCAGGTGAAGCTTTCTTT. The complete variable domain, with remaining parts taken from reference TRBV3-1 and TRBJ1-1, reads DTAVSQTPKYLVTQMGNDKSIKCEQNLGHDTMYWYKQDSKKFLKIMFSYNNKELIINETVPNRFSPKSPDKAHLNLHINSLELGDSAVYFCASSQGEAGEAFFGQGTRLTVV.

This clonotype was picked up a small number of times. The chain's CDR3 is CASRAPGRLNTEAFF. In nucleotides, the CDR3 is TGTGCCAGCAGAGCCCCGGGCCGACTGAACACTGAAGCTTTCTTT. The genes are TRBV11-2 and TRBJ1-1; D unclear. CDR3 length: 15 residues. The germline V and J ends were trimmed by 6 bases and 0 bases, with 14 bases remaining between them. Germline V gives CDR1 SGHAT, CDR2 FQNNGV.